A single sample gave rise to the 13 T cell receptor beta chains below, sequenced in a study of blood T cell repertoires in COVID-19. Produced via immunoSEQ multiplex PCR; TCRdb's table is partial and in-frame only. Among 55,000 to 75,000 clones listed, about 80% were seen once. Sequencing input: peripheral blood. The receptors come from a man between 65 and 80 years old with acute or convalescent COVID-19.

The V call is TRBV5-1, the J call TRBJ2-7, with 10 nucleotides matching TRBD2. J gave up 5 bases and V 2 bases, and 4 bases lay outside the gene matches. This CDR3 is built from 14 residues. The germline gives CDR1 SGHRS, CDR2 YFSETQ. CDR3 nucleotide sequence: TGCGCCAGCAGCTTAAGCGGGAGGGCCCACGAGCAGTACTTC. Amino acid sequence: CASSLSGRAHEQYF.

The chain employs TRBV30 and TRBJ2-6; the D is unclear. CDR1 and CDR2 (germline): GTSNPN, SVGIG (reference sequence). The CDR3 consists of 13 residues. The V end lost 4 bases, the J end lost 0 bases, and 4 bases lay between the germline ends. This CDR3 is CAWTSSGANVLTF. In DNA form, the CDR3 reads TGTGCCTGGACGAGCTCTGGGGCCAACGTCCTGACTTTC.

This clone was counted only a few times. The chain recombines TRBV12-3 or TRBV12-4 with TRBJ1-2; 10 nucleotides agree with TRBD1. The V gene end was trimmed by 6 bases and the J gene end by 11 bases; junction bases not matched to a gene: 9. The CDR3 runs to 13 residues. CDR3 sequence (DNA): TGTGCCAGCAGGCATGACAGGGGGCCCATGTACACCTTC. It yields the protein CASRHDRGPMYTF.

This clone has only one observation. V usage is TRBV27 and J usage is TRBJ2-7; 13 bases map to TRBD2. The CDR3 spans 18 residues. From germline, CDR1 is MNHEY and CDR2 SMNVEV (reference sequence). Trimming took 6 bases from V and 5 from J; bases not matched to a gene: 16. The DNA for the CDR3 is TGTGCCAGCAGCGAAAGGACTAGCGGGAGAATCGGGCCCCACGAGCAGTACTTC. The encoded protein is CASSERTSGRIGPHEQYF.

The V gene is TRBV19, the J gene TRBJ1-1, with D maybe TRBD1 (5 bases). Germline V CDR1 and CDR2: LNHDA, SQIVND (reference sequence). The V gene lost 4 bases and the J gene lost 0 bases, with 15 bases spanning the gap. The CDR3 covers 16 residues. The CDR3 is CASSTRGGVMNTEAFF. The DNA of the CDR3 is TGTGCCAGTAGTACAAGGGGCGGCGTGATGAACACTGAAGCTTTCTTT.

This sequence joins TRBV7-9 and TRBJ1-4; D call uncertain. CDR3 size: 12 residues. With 1 base removed from V and 8 bases from J, the gap between germline ends came to 5 bases. Germline V CDR1 and CDR2: SEHNR, FQNEAQ (reference sequence). The CDR3 loop is CASSLEREKLFF. The CDR3 DNA follows: TGTGCCAGCAGCTTAGAGAGAGAAAAACTGTTTTTT. The full variable domain, with the rest looked up from reference TRBV7-9 and TRBJ1-4, is DTGVSQNPRHKITKRGQNVTFRCDPISEHNRLYWYRQTLGQGPEFLTYFQNEAQLEKSRLLSDRFSAERPKGSFSTLEIQRTEQGDSAMYLCASSLEREKLFFGSGTQLSVL.

The chain combines TRBV5-8 with TRBJ1-2, with TRBD1 identical over 7 bases. This CDR3 contains 14 residues. The germline V gene encodes CDR1 SGHTS and CDR2 YDEGEE. With 4 bases clipped from V and 2 bases from J, the junction kept 5 bases outside the gene matches. The CDR3 DNA sequence: TGTGCCAGCAGCCAAAGACAGGGCAACTATGGCTACACCTTC. This gives the protein CASSQRQGNYGYTF.

This rearrangement joins TRBV4-3 to TRBJ2-1, with TRBD2 matching over 9 bases. This CDR3 contains 15 residues. Losses at the gene ends were 5 bases for V and 3 bases for J; bases not matched to a gene: 5. The germline V gene encodes CDR1 LGHNA and CDR2 YSLEER. The CDR3 region has the DNA TGCGCCAGCAGCGATAGCGGGAGTGGCTACAATGAGCAGTTCTTC. Its translation is CASSDSGSGYNEQFF.

This chain joins TRBV28 and TRBJ2-5; 8 bases fit TRBD1. Unmatched junction bases numbered 8, after V lost 6 bases and J lost 5 bases. CDR3 length: 14 amino acids. Germline V gene sequence: CDR1 MDHEN, CDR2 SYDVKM. The CDR3 here is CASSRDRKGETQYF. The DNA of the CDR3 is TGTGCCAGCAGCCGGGACAGGAAAGGGGAGACCCAGTACTTC.

The V call is TRBV11-1, the J call TRBJ2-3, with TRBD1 matching 8 bases. This CDR3 is built from 13 residues. Unmatched junction bases numbered 4, after V lost 5 bases and J lost 6 bases. In germline, CDR1 is SGHAT, CDR2 FQDESV (reference sequence). The CDR3 DNA is TGTGCCAGCAGCCCTAACAGGGGGGATACGCAGTATTTT. Its protein product is CASSPNRGDTQYF.

This clone is a singleton in its sample. The chain recombines TRBV30 with TRBJ1-5; 9 bases match TRBD1. The germline V gene encodes CDR1 GTSNPN and CDR2 SVGIG (reference sequence). Trimming cost V 8 bases and J 2 bases; bases outside gene matches: 7. CDR3 length: 14 amino acids. The chain's CDR3 is CARPRTGGNQPQHF. For the CDR3, the DNA is TGTGCCCGCCCCCGGACAGGGGGCAATCAGCCCCAGCATTTT.

The genes are TRBV2 and TRBJ1-2; D is ambiguous. Looked up from germline, CDR1 is SNHLY and CDR2 is FYNNEI. The ends were cut back, 4 bases at V and 2 bases at J, with 11 bases in the middle. The CDR3 consists of 14 residues. Here the CDR3 DNA reads TGTGCCAGCAGTGTCAGCCAGGTGAACTATGGCTACACCTTC. It translates to CASSVSQVNYGYTF.

This chain links TRBV28 with TRBJ1-4; a possible D gene is TRBD1 (5 bases). The CDR3 has 14 amino acids. Germline CDR1 and CDR2: MDHEN and SYDVKM. V lost 3 bases and J lost 8, with 13 bases in between. The CDR3 DNA reads TGTGCCAGCAGTTTTTGGGGGAGGGAGGAAAAACTGTTTTTT. Protein: CASSFWGREEKLFF.